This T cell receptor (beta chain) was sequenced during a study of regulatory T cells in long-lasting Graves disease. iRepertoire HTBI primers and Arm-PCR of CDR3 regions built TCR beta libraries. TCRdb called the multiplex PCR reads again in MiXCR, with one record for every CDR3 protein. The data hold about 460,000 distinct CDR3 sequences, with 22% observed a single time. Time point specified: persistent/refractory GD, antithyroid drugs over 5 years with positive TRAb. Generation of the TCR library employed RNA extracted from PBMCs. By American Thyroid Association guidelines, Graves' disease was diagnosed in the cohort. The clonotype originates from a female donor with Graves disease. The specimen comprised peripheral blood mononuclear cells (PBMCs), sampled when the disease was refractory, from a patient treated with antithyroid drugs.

The CDR3 coding sequence is TGCAGTGCGATCCCGGGACTAGCGGGGGGCACAGATACGCAGTATTTT. Amino acids: CSAIPGLAGGTDTQYF. The gene calls are TRBV20-1 and TRBJ2-3; 14 bases align to TRBD2. The junction had 6 bases not matched to a gene; V was cut back by 6 bases and J by 1 base. This CDR3 has 16 residues. Per the germline V gene, CDR1 is DFQATT and CDR2 is SNEGSKA (reference sequence).